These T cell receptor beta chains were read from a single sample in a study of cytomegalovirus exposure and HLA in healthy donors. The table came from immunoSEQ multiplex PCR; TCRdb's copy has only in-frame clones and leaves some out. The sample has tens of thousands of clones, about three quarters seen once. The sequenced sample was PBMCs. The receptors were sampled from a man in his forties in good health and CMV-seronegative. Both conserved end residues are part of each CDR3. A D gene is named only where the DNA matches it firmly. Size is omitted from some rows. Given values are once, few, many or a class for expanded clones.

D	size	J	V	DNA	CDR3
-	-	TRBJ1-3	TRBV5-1	TGCGCCAGCAGCTTGGTTGCAGGTGCTGCCGACTCTGGAAACACCATATATTTT	CASSLVAGAADSGNTIYF
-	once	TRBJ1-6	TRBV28	TGTGCCAGCCGCCTCCCCCCCCTTATTATGGCTTCACCCCTCCACTTT	CASRLPPLIMASPLHF
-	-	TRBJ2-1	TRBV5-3	TGTGCCAGAAGCTTGACCTGTTGGGGCGGGGGCCCCTACAATGAGCAGTTCTTC	CARSLTCWGGGPYNEQFF
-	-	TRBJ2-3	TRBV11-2	TGTGCCAGCAGCCCCAGGGCGTGGAGCACAGATACGCAGTATTTT	CASSPRAWSTDTQYF
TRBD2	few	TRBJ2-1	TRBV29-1	TGCAGCGTCCGCGGACTAGCGGGGGGGAGGAGCTCCTACAATGAGCAGTTCTTC	CSVRGLAGGRSSYNEQFF
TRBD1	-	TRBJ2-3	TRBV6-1	TGTGCCAGCAGTGTGCGGACAGGCGGCACAGATACGCAGTATTTT	CASSVRTGGTDTQYF
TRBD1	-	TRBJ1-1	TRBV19	TGTGCCAGTAGTGGGAGACGGACAGGGGTGATGGGGGCTGAAGCTTTCTTT	CASSGRRTGVMGAEAFF
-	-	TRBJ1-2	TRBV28	TGTGCCAGCAGTTTCGTGGCGGACAATGCTGGCTACACCTTC	CASSFVADNAGYTF
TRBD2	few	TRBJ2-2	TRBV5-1	TGCGCCAGCAGCTTGGCGGGGGGGCCTACGGCCGGGGAGCTGTTTTTT	CASSLAGGPTAGELFF
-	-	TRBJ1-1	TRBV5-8	TGTGCCAGCAGCTTGGGGGCAGGCCAGAGCACTGAAGCTTTCTTT	CASSLGAGQSTEAFF
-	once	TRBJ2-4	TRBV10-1	TGCGCCAGCAGTGAGTCTGGACAGGCCAAAAACATTCAGTACTTC	CASSESGQAKNIQYF
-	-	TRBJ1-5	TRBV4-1	TGCGCCAGCAGCCAAGAAGGGCAGGGATATCAGCCCCAGCATTTT	CASSQEGQGYQPQHF
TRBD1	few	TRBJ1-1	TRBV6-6	TGTGCCAGCAGTCCCGGACAGGGGGCAGGCACTGAAGCTTTCTTT	CASSPGQGAGTEAFF
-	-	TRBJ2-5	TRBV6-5	TGTGCCAGCAGTCGAGGCCGTAAAGAGACCCAGTACTTC	CASSRGRKETQYF
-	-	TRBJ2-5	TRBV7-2	TGTGCCAGCAGCTTAGTCCCTCTACGGGAGACCCAGTACTTC	CASSLVPLRETQYF
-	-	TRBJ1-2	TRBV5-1	TGCGCCAGCAGCTTTCTCGGGAATGGCTACACCTTC	CASSFLGNGYTF
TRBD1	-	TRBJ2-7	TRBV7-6	TGTGCCAGCAGCGCCCCGGGACAGTCCTACGAGCAGTACTTC	CASSAPGQSYEQYF
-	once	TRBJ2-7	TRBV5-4	TGTGCCAGCAGCCCCCGACAGAGCTCCTACGAGCAGTACTTC	CASSPRQSSYEQYF
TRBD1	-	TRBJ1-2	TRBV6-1	TGTGCCAGCATTTGGGGACAGGACCCTAACTATGGCTACACCTTC	CASIWGQDPNYGYTF
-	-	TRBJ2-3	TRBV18	TGTGCCAGCTCACCTCTGGTAGCAACCATTAACACAGATACGCAGTATTTT	CASSPLVATINTDTQYF
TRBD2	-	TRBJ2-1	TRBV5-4	TGTGCCAGCAATCTCCAGTCCGGGGGGGACTACAATGAGCAGTTCTTC	CASNLQSGGDYNEQFF
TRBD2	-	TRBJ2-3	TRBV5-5	TGTGCCAGCAGCCCCCATAGCGGGAGGGGGCCAGATACGCAGTATTTT	CASSPHSGRGPDTQYF
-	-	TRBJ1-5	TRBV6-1	TGTGCCAGCACATTTGGGTCAGGTGATCAGCCCCAGCATTTT	CASTFGSGDQPQHF
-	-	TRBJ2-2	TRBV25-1	TGTGCCAGCAGTGACCCGAGCAGGGGTGGGACCGGGGAGCTGTTTTTT	CASSDPSRGGTGELFF
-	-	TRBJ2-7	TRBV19	TGTGCCAGTAGTCGCCAAGCGGTAGACGAGCAGTACTTC	CASSRQAVDEQYF
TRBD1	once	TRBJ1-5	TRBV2	TGTGCCAGCACCGGGGACAGAGGTCACAATCAGCCCCAGCATTTT	CASTGDRGHNQPQHF
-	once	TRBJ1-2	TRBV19	TGTGCCAGTAGAGAAATTAGTACTCGCTATGGCTACACCTTC	CASREISTRYGYTF
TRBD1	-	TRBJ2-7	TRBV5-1	TGCGCCAGCAGCCAGGGGACAGGGTTTAACTACGAGCAGTACTTC	CASSQGTGFNYEQYF
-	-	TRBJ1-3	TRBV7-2	TGTGCCAGCAGCTTAGCCCGCTCTGGAAACACCATATATTTT	CASSLARSGNTIYF
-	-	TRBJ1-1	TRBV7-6	TGTGCCAGCAGCTCCTTTTTCGGGTCGAACACTGAAGCTTTCTTT	CASSSFFGSNTEAFF
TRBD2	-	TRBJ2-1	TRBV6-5	TGTGCCAGCAAACGCGGGACTAAAACCGACAATGAGCAGTTCTTC	CASKRGTKTDNEQFF
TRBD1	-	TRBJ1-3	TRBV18	TGTGCCAGCTCACGAAAAGAAAAGACAGGGGTTAGTCCTGGAAACACCATATATTTT	CASSRKEKTGVSPGNTIYF
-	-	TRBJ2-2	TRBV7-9	TGTGCCAGCAGCTTAGGCGCCGGGGAGCTGTTTTTT	CASSLGAGELFF
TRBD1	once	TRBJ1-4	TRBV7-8	TGTGCCAGCAGCATCCAGGGGGCCAGAGCTAATGAAAAACTGTTTTTT	CASSIQGARANEKLFF
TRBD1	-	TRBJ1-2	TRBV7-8	TGTGCCAGCAGACCAGGACAGGGGAACTATGGCTACACCTTC	CASRPGQGNYGYTF
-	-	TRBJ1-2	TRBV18	TGTGCCAGCTCGCTGGACAGCGACTATGGCTACACCTTC	CASSLDSDYGYTF
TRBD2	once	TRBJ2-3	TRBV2	TGTGCCAGCAGTGGGGGGGTAGCGGGGGGTGCAGATACGCAGTATTTT	CASSGGVAGGADTQYF
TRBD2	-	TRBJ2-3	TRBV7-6	TGTGCCAGCAGCTCGGGACTAGCGGCGAACCTAGCAGATACGCAGTATTTT	CASSSGLAANLADTQYF
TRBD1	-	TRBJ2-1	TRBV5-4	TGTGCTTCAGCTATAGGGGGCCGCTCCTACAATGAGCAGTTCTTC	CASAIGGRSYNEQFF
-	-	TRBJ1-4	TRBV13	TGTGCCAGCAGCTTAGGCAGTGGGGGGGGTGAAAAACTGTTTTTT	CASSLGSGGGEKLFF
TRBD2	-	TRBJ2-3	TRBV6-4	TGTGCCAGCAGTGAGCAAGCGGGGAGCACAGATACGCAGTATTTT	CASSEQAGSTDTQYF
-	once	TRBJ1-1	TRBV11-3	TGTGCCAGCAGCCTTCAGGTTCACACTGAAGCTTTCTTT	CASSLQVHTEAFF
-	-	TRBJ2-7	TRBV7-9	TGTGCCAGCAGCCCAGTGGCAGGGGACTCCTACGAGCAGTACTTC	CASSPVAGDSYEQYF
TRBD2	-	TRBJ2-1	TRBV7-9	TGTGCCAGCAGCTTAGGGACTAGCGGGGGCAATGAGCAGTTCTTC	CASSLGTSGGNEQFF
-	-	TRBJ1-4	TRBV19	TGTGCCAGTAGTATGGGTGGAGACTCTTATGAAAAACTGTTTTTT	CASSMGGDSYEKLFF
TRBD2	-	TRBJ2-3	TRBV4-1	TGCGCCAGCAGGCTGTCGGGCAGTTCGGGGGGAGATACGCAGTATTTT	CASRLSGSSGGDTQYF
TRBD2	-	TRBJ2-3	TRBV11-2	TGTGCCAGCAGCTTGCTAGCGGGACCCACAGATACGCAGTATTTT	CASSLLAGPTDTQYF
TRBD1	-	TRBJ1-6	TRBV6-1	TGTGCCAGCACCCAGGGGGAAGGCGGTAATTCACCCCTCCACTTT	CASTQGEGGNSPLHF
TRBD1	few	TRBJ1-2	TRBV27	TGTGCCAGCAGCAATCAGGGGGCTGGCTACACCTTC	CASSNQGAGYTF
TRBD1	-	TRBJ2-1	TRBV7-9	TGTGCCAGCAGCTTAGCCTCAACGGACAGGGGGCGAAATGAGCAGTTCTTC	CASSLASTDRGRNEQFF
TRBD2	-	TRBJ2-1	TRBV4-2	TGTGCCAGCAGCCAAACGCTAGCGGGGGCCGCCGACAATGAGCAGTTCTTC	CASSQTLAGAADNEQFF
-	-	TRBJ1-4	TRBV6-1	TGTGCCAGCCGAACAGGGAGATGGGAAAAACTGTTTTTT	CASRTGRWEKLFF
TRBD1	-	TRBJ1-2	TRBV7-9	TGTGCCAGCAGCTCACAGGGGGCGCGGGACTATGGCTACACCTTC	CASSSQGARDYGYTF
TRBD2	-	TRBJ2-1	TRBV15	TGTGCCACCAGCAGAGATGGCGGGAGGGTCTACAATGAGCAGTTCTTC	CATSRDGGRVYNEQFF